These T cell receptor beta chains were read from a single sample in a study of T-cell memory formation after mild COVID-19. In TCRdb, the 5' RACE reads were re-called with MiXCR into one record per CDR3 protein. The table has 300,000 to 400,000 distinct CDR3 sequences, approximately 14% seen once. The sample was PBMCs or a T cell subset sorted from them (not recorded which). The source is a man between 18 and 35 years old who had mild COVID-19 (a few samples of this study predate the infection). Cell type and time point are not known. The CDR3 runs from the conserved cysteine through the conserved F or W. D genes are given only for firm matches. A clone size is listed for some rows: how often the clone was seen (once, few, many), or a class if it is expanded.

size | J | V | D | CDR3 | DNA
NA | TRBJ2-2 | TRBV6-2/TRBV6-3 | TRBD1 | CATYRGGTGELFF | TGTGCCACATACAGGGGTGGCACCGGGGAGCTGTTTTTT
many | TRBJ1-1 | TRBV12-3/TRBV12-4 | NA | CASSFRVGTEAFF | TGTGCCAGCAGTTTCCGGGTAGGGACTGAAGCTTTCTTT
NA | TRBJ2-7 | TRBV3-1 | TRBD2 | CASSQELAVNEQYF | TGTGCCAGCAGCCAGGAGCTAGCGGTTAACGAGCAGTACTTC
few | TRBJ1-2 | TRBV7-9 | NA | CASSLPWGGYGYTF | TGTGCCAGCAGCCTACCCTGGGGGGGCTATGGCTACACCTTC
NA | TRBJ2-3 | TRBV5-1 | NA | CASSLGGTRGTDTQYF | TGCGCCAGCAGCTTGGGGGGAACTCGAGGCACAGATACGCAGTATTTT
few | TRBJ2-3 | TRBV20-1 | NA | CSARDPGVDTQYF | TGCAGTGCTAGAGATCCGGGGGTAGATACGCAGTATTTT
many | TRBJ1-2 | TRBV28 | NA | CASSLTVSLKGYTF | TGTGCCAGCAGTTTAACGGTTTCCCTTAAGGGCTACACCTTC
many | TRBJ2-5 | TRBV27 | NA | CASSLIRSGQETQYF | TGTGCCAGCAGTTTAATTAGGTCAGGTCAAGAGACCCAGTACTTC
NA | TRBJ2-7 | TRBV6-6 | NA | CASSVQGREQYF | TGTGCCAGCAGCGTACAGGGACGCGAGCAGTACTTC
NA | TRBJ2-5 | TRBV7-6 | TRBD2 | CASSRLAGATYQETQYF | TGTGCCAGCAGCCGACTAGCGGGGGCTACCTACCAAGAGACCCAGTACTTC
NA | TRBJ1-1 | TRBV7-9 | NA | CASSSFAIEAFF | TGTGCCAGCAGCTCCTTCGCCATCGAAGCTTTCTTT
few | TRBJ2-5 | TRBV6-2/TRBV6-3 | NA | CASGGRTQYF | TGTGCCAGCGGGGGTAGGACCCAGTACTTC
few | TRBJ2-7 | TRBV4-3 | NA | CASSQDRSLMNEQYF | TGCGCCAGCAGCCAAGATCGGAGTCTCATGAACGAGCAGTACTTC
few | TRBJ2-7 | TRBV7-2 | TRBD1 | CASRSGQGSIEQYF | TGTGCCAGCAGATCGGGACAGGGGTCCATCGAGCAGTACTTC
NA | TRBJ2-4 | TRBV6-2/TRBV6-3 | TRBD2 | CASSLSGGVNIQYF | TGTGCCAGCAGCCTTAGCGGGGGAGTTAACATTCAGTACTTC
many | TRBJ2-1 | TRBV5-1 | NA | CASSSRGSYNEQFF | TGCGCCAGCAGCTCCCGGGGCAGTTACAATGAGCAGTTCTTC
NA | TRBJ2-5 | TRBV6-5 | TRBD1 | CASRAGTVRTQYF | TGTGCCAGCAGGGCCGGGACAGTGAGGACCCAGTACTTC
NA | TRBJ2-1 | TRBV28 | TRBD2 | CASSLQGGGYNEQFF | TGTGCCAGCAGTTTGCAGGGCGGGGGGTACAATGAGCAGTTCTTC
NA | TRBJ2-7 | TRBV27 | NA | CASSTDWGEQYF | TGTGCCAGCAGTACCGACTGGGGCGAGCAGTACTTC
few | TRBJ2-1 | TRBV11-3 | NA | CASSLAPQGRKFF | TGTGCCAGCAGCTTAGCCCCACAGGGACGTAAGTTCTTC
NA | TRBJ1-4 | TRBV4-3 | NA | CASSHRDGRSLDEKLFF | TGCGCCAGCAGCCATCGCGACGGGCGCAGTCTAGATGAAAAACTGTTTTTT
many | TRBJ2-3 | TRBV7-2 | TRBD2 | CASSPGWASGGSFTDTQYF | TGTGCCAGCAGCCCCGGGTGGGCTAGCGGGGGGTCCTTCACAGATACGCAGTATTTT
few | TRBJ1-1 | TRBV7-6 | NA | CASSTYRGGSTEAFF | TGTGCCAGCAGCACATATAGGGGGGGTAGCACTGAAGCTTTCTTT
few | TRBJ2-6 | TRBV5-1 | TRBD1 | CASTQTGVGANVLTF | TGCGCCAGCACTCAAACAGGGGTCGGGGCCAACGTCCTGACTTTC